This paragraph reports one TCR beta chain. The antigen remains undetermined. Assay used: immunoSEQ multiplex PCR; TCRdb lists only in-frame clones, some missing. Of some 53,000 clones in the sample, about 86% were seen once. Trimming stripped 6 bases from V and 5 bases from J, with 16 bases between. Germline V CDR1 and CDR2: SEHNR, FQNEAQ (reference sequence). This CDR3 comprises 14 residues. This sample was taken from a study of T cells after posttransplantation cyclophosphamide. Study-level findings and limits: TRB clonality was highly associated with recipient CMV seropositivity and reactivation. TRB overlap between skin or GI tissue T cells and blood was limited. Donor CD8+ memory clones often dominated recipient blood repertoires at later times.

The V gene is TRBV7-9, the J gene TRBJ1-1; D gene ambiguous. The sample was PBMCs. The TCR sequence derives from a man aged 30 to 39 with a blood cancer, CMV-positive, and with a related stem cell donor. The CDR3 nucleotides read TGTGCCAGCAGTACGGGTGAGGTACCAACTGAAGCTTTCTTT. This codes for CASSTGEVPTEAFF.